This T cell receptor (beta chain) was identified in a study of response to subunit inactivated influenza vaccine. After removal of 3 bases from V and 3 bases from J, the junction contained 5 bases not matched to a gene. CDR3 length: 15 residues. TCRdb analysed the RT-PCR reads with MiXCR anew, one entry per CDR3 protein. The sample yields about 800,000 distinct CDR3 sequences, approximately 21% seen once. The gene calls are TRBV12-3 or TRBV12-4 and TRBJ2-3; 8 bases agree with TRBD2. This sequence was found in a man aged 45 to 65 who received an inactivated influenza vaccine. The material sequenced was PBMCs from blood, taken about 5 days after vaccination. CDR3 in DNA: TGTGCCAGCAGTTTTAACACGGGGGGGACAGATACGCAGTATTTT. It encodes CASSFNTGGTDTQYF.